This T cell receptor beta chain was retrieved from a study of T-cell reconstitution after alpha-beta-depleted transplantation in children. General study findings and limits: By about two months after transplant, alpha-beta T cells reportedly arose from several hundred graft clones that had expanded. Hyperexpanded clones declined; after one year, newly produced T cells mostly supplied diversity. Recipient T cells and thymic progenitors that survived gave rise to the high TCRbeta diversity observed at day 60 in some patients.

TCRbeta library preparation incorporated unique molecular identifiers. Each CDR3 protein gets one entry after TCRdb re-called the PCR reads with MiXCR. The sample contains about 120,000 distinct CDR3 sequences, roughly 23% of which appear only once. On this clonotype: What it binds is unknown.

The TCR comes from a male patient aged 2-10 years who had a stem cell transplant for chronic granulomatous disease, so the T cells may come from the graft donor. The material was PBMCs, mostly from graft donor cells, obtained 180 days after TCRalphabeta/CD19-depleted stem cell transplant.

The CDR3 sequence is CATTRDRTDTQYF. CDR3 bases: TGTGCCACGACTCGGGACAGAACAGATACGCAGTATTTT. The chain has TRBV15 and TRBJ2-3; 7 positions match TRBD1. CDR3 size: 13 residues. CDR1 and CDR2 from the germline V gene are LNHNV and YYDKDF (reference sequence). Losses at the gene ends were 9 bases for V and 3 bases for J; bases not matched to a gene: 6.